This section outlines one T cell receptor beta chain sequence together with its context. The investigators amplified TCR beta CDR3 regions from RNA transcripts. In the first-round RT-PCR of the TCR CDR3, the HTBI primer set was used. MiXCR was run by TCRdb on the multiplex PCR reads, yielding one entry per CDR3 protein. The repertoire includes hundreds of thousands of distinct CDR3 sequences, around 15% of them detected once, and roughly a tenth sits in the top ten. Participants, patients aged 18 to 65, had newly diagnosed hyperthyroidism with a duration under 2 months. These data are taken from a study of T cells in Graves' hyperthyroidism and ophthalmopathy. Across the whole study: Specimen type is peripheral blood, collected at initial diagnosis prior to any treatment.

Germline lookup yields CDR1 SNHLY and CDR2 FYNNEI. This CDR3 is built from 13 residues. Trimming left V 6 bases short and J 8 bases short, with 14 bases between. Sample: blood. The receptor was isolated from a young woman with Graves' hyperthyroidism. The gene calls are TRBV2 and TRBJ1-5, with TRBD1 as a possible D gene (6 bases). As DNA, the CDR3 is TGTGCCAGCAGGGTCGGGGGGCTAGAGCCCCAGCATTTT. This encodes CASRVGGLEPQHF.